Below are 5 T cell receptor beta chains sequenced from a single sample in a study of identical twins. TCRdb re-called the 5' RACE reads with MiXCR, one entry per CDR3 protein. Among 500,000 or so distinct CDR3 sequences listed, approximately 14% were seen once. A further study also used this sample, focusing on yellow fever vaccine responses in identical twins.

The sequenced sample was CD4+ T cells sorted from blood. Receptor source: a young woman in good health.

Only a few counts were recorded for this clonotype. This chain joins TRBV12-3 or TRBV12-4 and TRBJ1-5; D remains unclear. The length of the CDR3 is 16 residues. The V end lost 1 base, the J end lost 2 bases, and 12 bases lay between the germline ends. The DNA for the CDR3 is TGTGCCAGCAGTTTAGAACTCAGAGAGGGCAATCAGCCCCAGCATTTT. Its protein product is CASSLELREGNQPQHF.

This sequence joins TRBV5-1 and TRBJ2-3, with 8 bases that match TRBD2. Germline assignment: CDR1 SGHRS and CDR2 YFSETQ. Unmatched junction bases numbered 8, after V lost 4 bases and J lost 4 bases. The CDR3 covers 15 residues. Written as DNA, the CDR3 is TGCGCCAGCAGCGTATCGGGAGGGCCTGCAGATACGCAGTATTTT. This translates into CASSVSGGPADTQYF.

This clonotype occurred a few times. CDR3 sequence (DNA): TGTGCCAGCAGACGGACTAGCGAGCCATTGTACGAGCAGTACTTC. This gives the protein CASRRTSEPLYEQYF. The V and J genes are TRBV7-2 and TRBJ2-7; TRBD2 matches 9 bases. J lost 4 bases, V lost 6 bases, and 10 bases had no gene match. Germline CDR1 and CDR2: SGHTA and FQGNSA. The length of the CDR3 is 15 residues.

There are a few counts of this clonotype. The chain combines TRBV19 with TRBJ2-2; the D is unclear. The V end was cut by 5 bases, the J end by 2 bases, with 15 bases between. Germline values: CDR1 LNHDA, CDR2 SQIVND (reference sequence). The CDR3 totals 16 residues. The chain's CDR3 is CASSWDGTHNTGELFF. CDR3 nucleotides: TGTGCCAGTAGTTGGGATGGCACTCATAACACCGGGGAGCTGTTTTTT.

V usage is TRBV20-1 and J usage is TRBJ2-7; tentative D call: TRBD1 (5 bases). Germline loops: CDR1 DFQATT, CDR2 SNEGSKA (reference sequence). This CDR3 contains 15 residues. Trimming removed 0 bases from V and 5 bases from J, with 17 bases in between. The CDR3 reads CSARDWGRGANEQYF. The CDR3 DNA follows: TGCAGTGCTAGAGATTGGGGCCGAGGAGCCAACGAGCAGTACTTC.